Following are 6 T cell receptor beta chains from one sample sequenced in a study of shared clonotypes between healthy human individuals. TCRdb's copy holds only in-frame clones and misses some; the assay was immunoSEQ multiplex PCR. The sample includes hundreds of thousands of clones, around two thirds of them seen just once. The source material was memory CD4+ T cells sorted from blood. Subset defined: CD45RA-negative fraction. Receptors originate from a woman under 40 in good health.

Only a few counts were recorded for this clone. The CDR3 sequence is CSVASGTGNYEQYF. The CDR3, as DNA: TGCAGCGTTGCATCCGGGACAGGGAACTACGAGCAGTACTTC. V is TRBV29-1 and J is TRBJ2-7; 9 bases map to TRBD1. Germline V gene data show CDR1 as SQVTM and CDR2 as ANQGSEA. Germline trimming cut 4 bases from V and 3 bases from J; bases unmatched to any gene: 7. This CDR3 has 14 amino acids.

The chain couples TRBV2 to TRBJ2-7; D remains ambiguous. There are 14 residues in the CDR3. Trimming stripped 5 bases from V and 4 bases from J, with 15 bases between. Germline CDR1 is SNHLY and CDR2 is FYNNEI. The CDR3 sequence: CASSRSASPYEQYF. The CDR3 bases are TGTGCCAGCAGTCGTTCAGCGAGCCCGTACGAGCAGTACTTC.

The chain combines TRBV19 with TRBJ1-5, with TRBD1 matching 7 bases. The CDR3 covers 13 residues. Germline V gives CDR1 LNHDA, CDR2 SQIVND (reference sequence). Losses at the gene ends were 4 bases for V and 6 bases for J; bases not matched to a gene: 3. The CDR3 DNA follows: TGTGCCAGTAGTACACAGGGGTTTCAGCCCCAGCATTTT. As protein: CASSTQGFQPQHF.

This chain links TRBV5-1 with TRBJ1-1; no reliable D call. V was trimmed by 4 bases and J by 7 bases, leaving 11 bases between them. The CDR3 has 12 residues. CDR1 and CDR2 from the germline V gene are SGHRS and YFSETQ. Here the CDR3 reads CASSMGGREAFF. The CDR3 DNA is TGCGCCAGCAGCATGGGAGGACGTGAAGCTTTCTTT.

The chain has TRBV6-5 and TRBJ2-6; weak D call: TRBD1 (5 bases). This CDR3 contains 15 residues. V lost 8 bases to trimming and J lost 0 bases, with 11 bases between them. The germline V gene encodes CDR1 MNHEY and CDR2 SVGAGI. CDR3 sequence: CASGPGYSGANVLTF. The CDR3 nucleotides read TGTGCCAGCGGGCCAGGGTACTCTGGGGCCAACGTCCTGACTTTC.

This chain uses TRBV28 with TRBJ1-5; a possible D gene is TRBD1 (5 bases). CDR3 length: 16 amino acids. Between the trimmed V and J ends, which lost 5 bases and 1 base, there was a span of 15 bases. Germline V CDR1 and CDR2: MDHEN, SYDVKM. The CDR3 region is CASSRAAGFSNQPQHF. CDR3 bases: TGTGCCAGCAGTCGGGCGGCAGGGTTCAGCAATCAGCCCCAGCATTTT. Together with reference TRBV28 and TRBJ1-5, the CDR3 gives the full variable domain: DVKVTQSSRYLVKRTGEKVFLECVQDMDHENMFWYRQDPGLGLRLIYFSYDVKMKEKGDIPEGYSVSREKKERFSLILESASTNQTSMYLCASSRAAGFSNQPQHFGDGTRLSIL.